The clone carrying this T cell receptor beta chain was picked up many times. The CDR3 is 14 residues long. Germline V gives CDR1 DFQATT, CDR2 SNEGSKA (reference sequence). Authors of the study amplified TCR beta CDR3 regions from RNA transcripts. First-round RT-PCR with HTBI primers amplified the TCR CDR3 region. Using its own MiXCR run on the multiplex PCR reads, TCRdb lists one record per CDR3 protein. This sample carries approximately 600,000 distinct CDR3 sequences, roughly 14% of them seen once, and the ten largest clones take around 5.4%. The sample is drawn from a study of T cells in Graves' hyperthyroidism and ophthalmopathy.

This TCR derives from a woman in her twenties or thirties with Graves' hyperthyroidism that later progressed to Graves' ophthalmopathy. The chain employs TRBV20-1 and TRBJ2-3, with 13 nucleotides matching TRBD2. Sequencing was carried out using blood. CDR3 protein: CSGELAGGTDTQYF. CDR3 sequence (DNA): TGCAGCGGAGAACTAGCGGGAGGGACAGATACGCAGTATTTT.